The 9 T cell receptor beta chains reported below all come from one sample, sequenced in a study of graft-versus-host responses after intestinal transplantation. Investigators treated the graft tissue so that it released intraepithelial and lamina propria lymphocytes. Produced via immunoSEQ multiplex PCR; TCRdb's table is partial and in-frame only. This sample has approximately 15,000 clones, with roughly 80% found just once. Material: ileum tissue, obtained approximately 97 days after intestinal transplant. These receptors all stem from a human patient who received an intestinal transplant, so some T cells may come from the graft donor.

This sequence joins TRBV15 and TRBJ1-6; D not certain. The CDR3 spans 15 residues. Trimming cost V 0 bases and J 10 bases, with 13 bases left between them. Germline CDR1 LNHNV, CDR2 YYDKDF (reference sequence). The CDR3 bases are TGTGCCACCAGCAGAGAAGATCTCCTAGGGTCACCCCTCCACTTT. Amino acids: CATSREDLLGSPLHF.

The chain links TRBV5-4 to TRBJ2-7; D remains unclear. The germline V and J ends were trimmed by 4 bases and 1 base, with 12 bases remaining between them. Germline loops: CDR1 SGHNT, CDR2 YYREEE (reference sequence). The CDR3 loop spans 14 amino acids. Here the CDR3 DNA reads TGTGCCAGCAGCCTTCCCGGACCTTCCTACGAGCAGTACTTC. Its translation is CASSLPGPSYEQYF.

This chain uses TRBV27 with TRBJ1-5; D not certain. This CDR3 contains 13 residues. Germline CDR1 is MNHEY and CDR2 is SMNVEV (reference sequence). V was clipped by 6 bases and J by 9 bases, with 15 bases between them. This chain's CDR3 is CASSVDGSRPQHF. CDR3 coding DNA: TGTGCCAGCAGCGTGGACGGTTCTCGGCCCCAGCATTTT.

This chain connects TRBV6-5 to TRBJ1-5, with 9 bases lining up with TRBD1. In germline, CDR1 is MNHEY, CDR2 SVGAGI. CDR3 size: 15 residues. The J segment lost 7 bases and the V segment lost 4 bases, leaving 8 bases of the junction unmatched. The CDR3 loop reads CASSWETGGLQPQHF. The CDR3 DNA sequence: TGTGCCAGCAGTTGGGAGACAGGGGGGTTGCAGCCCCAGCATTTT.

This clone came up once. This rearrangement joins TRBV20-1 to TRBJ1-5; D gene ambiguous. Germline CDR1 DFQATT, CDR2 SNEGSKA (reference sequence). V was trimmed by 4 bases and J by 5 bases, leaving 6 bases between them. The CDR3 extends over 11 amino acids. The CDR3 region is CSAIGDQPQHF. The CDR3 DNA is TGCAGTGCTATAGGTGATCAGCCCCAGCATTTT.

This chain connects TRBV7-8 to TRBJ1-2, with TRBD1 as a possible D gene (5 bases). Germline CDR1 and CDR2: SGHVS and FQNEAQ. The CDR3 runs 17 residues. The V and J ends lost 4 bases and 0 bases respectively, with 18 bases between them. The CDR3, as DNA: TGTGCCAGCAGCTCCCGGGGCAGGGTAAATACTAACTATGGCTACACCTTC. Amino acids: CASSSRGRVNTNYGYTF.

This clone was seen just once. V usage is TRBV29-1 and J usage is TRBJ2-2, with D unclear. The germline V gene has CDR1 SQVTM and CDR2 ANQGSEA. The length of the CDR3 is 13 residues. V lost 4 bases and J 0 bases, leaving 6 bases between the germline ends. CDR3 in DNA: TGCAGCGTTGGGACCGCGAACACCGGGGAGCTGTTTTTT. Translation: CSVGTANTGELFF.

This clone was seen more than once but under ten times. The rearrangement uses TRBV5-1 and TRBJ1-4; 11 bases map to TRBD1. Germline V CDR1 and CDR2: SGHRS, YFSETQ. V trimming: 0 bases; J trimming: 8 bases; junction bases outside the gene matches: 0. The CDR3 loop spans 14 amino acids. The CDR3 protein is CASSLGTGGEKLFF. DNA of the CDR3: TGCGCCAGCAGCTTGGGGACAGGGGGCGAAAAACTGTTTTTT. The variable domain in full, with the rest retrieved from reference TRBV5-1 and TRBJ1-4, is KAGVTQTPRYLIKTRGQQVTLSCSPISGHRSVSWYQQTPGQGLQFLFEYFSETQRNKGNFPGRFSGRQFSNSRSEMNVSTLELGDSALYLCASSLGTGGEKLFFGSGTQLSVL.

The V call is TRBV19, the J call TRBJ2-3; D might be TRBD1 or TRBD2, each matching 5 bases. V lost 6 bases, J lost 5 bases, and 21 bases lay in between. CDR1 and CDR2 (germline): LNHDA, SQIVND (reference sequence). The CDR3 totals 16 residues. The CDR3 DNA sequence: TGTGCCAGTAGCCCTCGGGACCCATCGCGCGGAGATACGCAGTATTTT. Translated: CASSPRDPSRGDTQYF. The full variable domain, rest sourced from reference TRBV19 and TRBJ2-3, is DGGITQSPKYLFRKEGQNVTLSCEQNLNHDAMYWYRQDPGQGLRLIYYSQIVNDFQKGDIAEGYSVSREKKESFPLTVTSAQKNPTAFYLCASSPRDPSRGDTQYFGPGTRLTVL.